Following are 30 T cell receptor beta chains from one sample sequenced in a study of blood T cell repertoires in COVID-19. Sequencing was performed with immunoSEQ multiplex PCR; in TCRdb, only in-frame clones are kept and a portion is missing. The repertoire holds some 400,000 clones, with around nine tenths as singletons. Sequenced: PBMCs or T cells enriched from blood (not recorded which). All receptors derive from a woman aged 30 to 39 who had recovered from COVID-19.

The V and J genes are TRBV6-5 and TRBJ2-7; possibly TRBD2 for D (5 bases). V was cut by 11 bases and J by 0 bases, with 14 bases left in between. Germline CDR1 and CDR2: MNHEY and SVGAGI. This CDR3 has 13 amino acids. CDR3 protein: CALSRGSSYEQYF. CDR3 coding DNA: TGTGCCCTCTCCCGGGGAAGCTCCTACGAGCAGTACTTC.

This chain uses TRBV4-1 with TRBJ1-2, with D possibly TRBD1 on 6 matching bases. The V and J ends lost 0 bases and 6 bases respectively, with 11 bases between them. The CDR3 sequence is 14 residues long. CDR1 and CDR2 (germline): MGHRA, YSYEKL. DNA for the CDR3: TGCGCCAGCAGCCAAGATGGGGGGGCGGATGGCTACACCTTC. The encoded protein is CASSQDGGADGYTF.

The CDR3 here is CASSQDSWARAFF. The CDR3 DNA follows: TGTGCCAGCAGCCAAGATTCGTGGGCCCGCGCTTTCTTT. This chain connects TRBV14 to TRBJ1-1; no definite D call. Germline V gives CDR1 SGHDN, CDR2 FVKESK. The CDR3 spans 13 residues. V lost 0 bases and J lost 11, with 13 bases in between. The variable domain in full, with the rest retrieved from reference TRBV14 and TRBJ1-1, is EAGVTQFPSHSVIEKGQTVTLRCDPISGHDNLYWYRRVMGKEIKFLLHFVKESKQDESGMPNNRFLAERTGGTYSTLKVQPAELEDSGVYFCASSQDSWARAFFGQGTRLTVV.

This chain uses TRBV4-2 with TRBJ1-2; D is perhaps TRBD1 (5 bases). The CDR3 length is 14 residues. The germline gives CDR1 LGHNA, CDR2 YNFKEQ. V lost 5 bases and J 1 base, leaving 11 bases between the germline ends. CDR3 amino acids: CASSETENNYGYTF. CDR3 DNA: TGTGCCAGCAGCGAGACAGAAAATAACTATGGCTACACCTTC.

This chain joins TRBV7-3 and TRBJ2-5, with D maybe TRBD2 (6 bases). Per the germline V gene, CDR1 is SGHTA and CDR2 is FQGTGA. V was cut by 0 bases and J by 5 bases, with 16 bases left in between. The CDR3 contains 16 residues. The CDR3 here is CASSLTALTGDETQYF. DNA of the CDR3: TGTGCCAGCAGCTTAACGGCATTGACGGGAGATGAGACCCAGTACTTC.

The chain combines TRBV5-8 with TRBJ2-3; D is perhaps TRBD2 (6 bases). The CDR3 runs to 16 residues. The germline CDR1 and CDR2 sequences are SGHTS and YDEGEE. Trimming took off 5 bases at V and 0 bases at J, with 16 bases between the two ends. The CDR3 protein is CASSRGSSHSTDTQYF. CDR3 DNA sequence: TGTGCCAGCAGTCGGGGGAGCAGCCATAGCACAGATACGCAGTATTTT.

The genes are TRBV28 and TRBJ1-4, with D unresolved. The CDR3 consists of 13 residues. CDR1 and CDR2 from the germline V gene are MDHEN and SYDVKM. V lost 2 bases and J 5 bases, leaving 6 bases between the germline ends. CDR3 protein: CASSLSPNEKLFF. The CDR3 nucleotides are TGTGCCAGCAGTTTAAGCCCCAATGAAAAACTGTTTTTT.

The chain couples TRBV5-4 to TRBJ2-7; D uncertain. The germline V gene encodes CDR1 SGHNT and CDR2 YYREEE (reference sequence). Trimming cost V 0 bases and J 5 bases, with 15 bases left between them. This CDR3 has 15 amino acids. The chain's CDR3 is CASSLGSVFYDEQYF. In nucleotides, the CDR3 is TGTGCCAGCAGCTTGGGAAGCGTCTTCTACGACGAGCAGTACTTC. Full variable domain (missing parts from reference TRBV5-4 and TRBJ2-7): ETGVTQSPTHLIKTRGQQVTLRCSSQSGHNTVSWYQQALGQGPQFIFQYYREEENGRGNFPPRFSGLQFPNYSSELNVNALELDDSALYLCASSLGSVFYDEQYFGPGTRLTVT.

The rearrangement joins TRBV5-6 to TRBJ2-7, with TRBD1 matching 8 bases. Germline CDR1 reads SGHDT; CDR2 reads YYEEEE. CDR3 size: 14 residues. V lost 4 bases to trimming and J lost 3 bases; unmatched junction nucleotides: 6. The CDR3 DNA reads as TGTGCCAGCAGCGACCGGGACAGGTACTACGAGCAGTACTTC. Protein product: CASSDRDRYYEQYF.

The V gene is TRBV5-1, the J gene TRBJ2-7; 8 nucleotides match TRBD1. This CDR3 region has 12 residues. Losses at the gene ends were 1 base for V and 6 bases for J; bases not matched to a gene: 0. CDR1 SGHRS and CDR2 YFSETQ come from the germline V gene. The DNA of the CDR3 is TGCGCCAGCAGCTTGACAGGGGGCGAGCAGTACTTC. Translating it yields CASSLTGGEQYF.

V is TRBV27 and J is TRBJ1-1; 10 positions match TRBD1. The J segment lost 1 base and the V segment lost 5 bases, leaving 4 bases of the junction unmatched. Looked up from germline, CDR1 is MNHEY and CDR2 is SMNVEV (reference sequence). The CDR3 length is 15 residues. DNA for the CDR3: TGTGCCAGCAGTGCCCGGACAGGGGGGAACACTGAAGCTTTCTTT. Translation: CASSARTGGNTEAFF.

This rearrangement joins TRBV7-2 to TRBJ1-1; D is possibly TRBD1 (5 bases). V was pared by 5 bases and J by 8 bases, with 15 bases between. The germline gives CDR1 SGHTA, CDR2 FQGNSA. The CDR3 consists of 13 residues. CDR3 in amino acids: CASSPHRLGEAFF. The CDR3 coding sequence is TGTGCCAGCAGCCCCCACAGGTTGGGGGAAGCTTTCTTT.

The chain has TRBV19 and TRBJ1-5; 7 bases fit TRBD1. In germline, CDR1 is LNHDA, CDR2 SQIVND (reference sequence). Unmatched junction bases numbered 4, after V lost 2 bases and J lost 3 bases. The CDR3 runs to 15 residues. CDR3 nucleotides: TGTGCCAGTAGTATACCACAGGGGAACAATCAGCCCCAGCATTTT. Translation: CASSIPQGNNQPQHF.

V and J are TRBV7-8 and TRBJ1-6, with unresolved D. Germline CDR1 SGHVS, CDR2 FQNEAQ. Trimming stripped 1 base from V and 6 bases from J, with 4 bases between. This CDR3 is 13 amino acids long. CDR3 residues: CASSLGSNSPLHF. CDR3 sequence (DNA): TGTGCCAGCAGCTTAGGGAGTAATTCACCCCTCCACTTT.

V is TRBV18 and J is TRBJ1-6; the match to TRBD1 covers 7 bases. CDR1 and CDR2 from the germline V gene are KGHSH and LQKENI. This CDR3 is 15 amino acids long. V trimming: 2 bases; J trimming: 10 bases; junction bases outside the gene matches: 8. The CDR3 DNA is TGTGCCAGCTCACCAAGTAGGGGGCAAGGGTCACCCCTCCACTTT. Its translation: CASSPSRGQGSPLHF.

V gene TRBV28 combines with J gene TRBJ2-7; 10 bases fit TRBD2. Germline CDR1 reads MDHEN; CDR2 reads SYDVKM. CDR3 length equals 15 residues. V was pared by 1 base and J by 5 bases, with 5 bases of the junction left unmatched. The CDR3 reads CASSLSLAGVNEQYF. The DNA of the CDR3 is TGTGCCAGCAGTTTATCTCTAGCGGGAGTGAACGAGCAGTACTTC.

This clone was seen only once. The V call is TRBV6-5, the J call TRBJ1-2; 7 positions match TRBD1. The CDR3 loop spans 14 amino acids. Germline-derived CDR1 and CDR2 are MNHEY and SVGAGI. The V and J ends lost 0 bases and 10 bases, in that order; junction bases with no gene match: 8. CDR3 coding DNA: TGTGCCAGCAGTTACTCGTTGACAGGGAACTACTACACCTTC. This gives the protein CASSYSLTGNYYTF.

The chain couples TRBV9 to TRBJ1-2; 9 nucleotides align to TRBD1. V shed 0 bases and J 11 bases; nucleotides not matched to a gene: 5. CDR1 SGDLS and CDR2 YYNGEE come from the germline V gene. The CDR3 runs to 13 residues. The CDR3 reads CASSVALGQGYTF. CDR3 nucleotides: TGTGCCAGCAGCGTAGCTTTGGGACAGGGTTACACCTTC.

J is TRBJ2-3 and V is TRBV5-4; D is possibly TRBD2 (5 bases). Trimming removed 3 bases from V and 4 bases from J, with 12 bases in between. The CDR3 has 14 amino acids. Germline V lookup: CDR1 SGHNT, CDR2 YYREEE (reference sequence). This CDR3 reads CASSSGTRADTQYF. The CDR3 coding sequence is TGTGCCAGCAGCTCCGGTACTAGGGCAGATACGCAGTATTTT.

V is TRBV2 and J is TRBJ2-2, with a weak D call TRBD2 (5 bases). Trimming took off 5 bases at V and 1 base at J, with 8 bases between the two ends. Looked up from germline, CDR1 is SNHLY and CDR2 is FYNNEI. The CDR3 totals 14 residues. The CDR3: CASSPGVNTGELFF. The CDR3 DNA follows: TGTGCCAGCAGTCCCGGGGTGAACACCGGGGAGCTGTTTTTT.

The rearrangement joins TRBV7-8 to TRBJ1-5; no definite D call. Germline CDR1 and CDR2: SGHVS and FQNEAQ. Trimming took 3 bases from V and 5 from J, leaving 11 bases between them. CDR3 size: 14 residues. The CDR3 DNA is TGTGCCAGCAGCTTCCGCTCAGTGGATCAGCCCCAGCATTTT. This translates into CASSFRSVDQPQHF.

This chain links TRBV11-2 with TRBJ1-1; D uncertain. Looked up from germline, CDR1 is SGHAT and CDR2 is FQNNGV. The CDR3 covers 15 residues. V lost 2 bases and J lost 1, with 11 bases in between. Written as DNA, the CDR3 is TGTGCCAGCAGCTTAAGCGCGGGTTCGAACACTGAAGCTTTCTTT. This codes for CASSLSAGSNTEAFF.

This chain's CDR3 is CASSAQGTGEFDEQYF. DNA for the CDR3: TGTGCCAGCAGCGCACAGGGGACAGGGGAATTCGACGAGCAGTACTTC. The rearrangement joins TRBV9 to TRBJ2-7; 10 nucleotides align to TRBD1. The V gene's germline CDR1 is SGDLS and CDR2 YYNGEE. Germline trimming cut 3 bases from V and 5 bases from J; bases unmatched to any gene: 11. This CDR3 spans 16 amino acids.

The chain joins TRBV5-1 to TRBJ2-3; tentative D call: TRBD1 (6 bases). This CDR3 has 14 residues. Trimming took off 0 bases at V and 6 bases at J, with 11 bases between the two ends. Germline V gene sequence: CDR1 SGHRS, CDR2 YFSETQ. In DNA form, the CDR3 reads TGCGCCAGCAGCTTGGACAGGGCGAGTGATACGCAGTATTTT. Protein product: CASSLDRASDTQYF.

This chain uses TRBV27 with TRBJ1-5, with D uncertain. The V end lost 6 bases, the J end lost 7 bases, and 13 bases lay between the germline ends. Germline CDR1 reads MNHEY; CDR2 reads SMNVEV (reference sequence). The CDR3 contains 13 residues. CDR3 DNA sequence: TGTGCCAGCAGCCCGCCAGGTCTGCAGCCCCAGCATTTT. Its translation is CASSPPGLQPQHF.

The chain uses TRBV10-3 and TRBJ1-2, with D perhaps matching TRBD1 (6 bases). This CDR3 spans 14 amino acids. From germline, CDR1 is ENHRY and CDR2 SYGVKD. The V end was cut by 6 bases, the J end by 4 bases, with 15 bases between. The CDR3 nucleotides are TGTGCCATCAGACCCCGCACAGGGATCTATGGCTACACCTTC. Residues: CAIRPRTGIYGYTF.

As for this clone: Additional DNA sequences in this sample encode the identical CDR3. CDR3 loop: CATSDRGNEQFF. The CDR3 bases are TGTGCCACCAGTGACAGGGGCAATGAGCAGTTCTTC. This chain connects TRBV24-1 to TRBJ2-1, with D perhaps TRBD1 (6 bases). CDR3 length: 12 amino acids. With 4 bases removed from V and 6 bases from J, the gap between germline ends came to 6 bases. The V gene's germline CDR1 is KGHDR and CDR2 SFDVKD.

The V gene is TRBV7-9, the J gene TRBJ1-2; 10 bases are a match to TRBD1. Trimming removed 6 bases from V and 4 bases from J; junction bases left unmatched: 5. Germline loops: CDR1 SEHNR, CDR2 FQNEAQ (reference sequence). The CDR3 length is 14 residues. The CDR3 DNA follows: TGTGCCAGCAGAAGACAGGGGGCAGCCTATGGCTACACCTTC. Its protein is CASRRQGAAYGYTF.

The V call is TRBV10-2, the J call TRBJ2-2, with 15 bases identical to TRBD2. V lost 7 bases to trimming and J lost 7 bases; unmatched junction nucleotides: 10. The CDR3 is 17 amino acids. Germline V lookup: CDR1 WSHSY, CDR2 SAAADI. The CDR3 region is CASNGLAGGGYIGELFF. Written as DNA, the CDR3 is TGCGCCAGCAATGGACTAGCGGGAGGGGGTTATATCGGGGAGCTGTTTTTT.

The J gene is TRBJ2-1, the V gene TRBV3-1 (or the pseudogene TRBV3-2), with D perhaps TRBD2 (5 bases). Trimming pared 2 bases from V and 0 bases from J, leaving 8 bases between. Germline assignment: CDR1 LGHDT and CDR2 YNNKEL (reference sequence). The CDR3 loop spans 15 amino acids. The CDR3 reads CASSQWRSSYNEQFF. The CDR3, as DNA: TGTGCCAGCAGCCAATGGAGGTCCTCCTACAATGAGCAGTTCTTC.